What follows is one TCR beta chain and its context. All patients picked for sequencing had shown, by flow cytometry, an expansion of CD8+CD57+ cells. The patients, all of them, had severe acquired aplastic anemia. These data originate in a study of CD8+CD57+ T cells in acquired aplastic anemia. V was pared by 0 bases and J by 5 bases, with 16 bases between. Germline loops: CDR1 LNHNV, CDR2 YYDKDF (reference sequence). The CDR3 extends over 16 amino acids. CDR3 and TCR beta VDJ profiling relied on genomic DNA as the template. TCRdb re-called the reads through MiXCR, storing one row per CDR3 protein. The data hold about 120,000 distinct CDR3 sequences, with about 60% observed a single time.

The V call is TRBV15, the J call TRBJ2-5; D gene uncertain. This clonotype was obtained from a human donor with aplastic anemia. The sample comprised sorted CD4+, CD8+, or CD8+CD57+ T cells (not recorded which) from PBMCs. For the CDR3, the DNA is TGTGCCACCAGCAGAGATGGTGGTAGGGTGGGTGAGACCCAGTACTTC. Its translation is CATSRDGGRVGETQYF.